This T cell receptor beta chain was obtained from a study of blood T cell repertoires in COVID-19. As for the study in general: Collection of acute and convalescent COVID-19 samples took place in the United States, Italy and Spain.

Study processing details: It was from reference gene primer amplification that nucleated cell counts were estimated. Profiling relied on immunoSEQ multiplex PCR, and the TCRdb table lists in-frame clones only, not all of them. That table gives V, J and clone size, and the DNA gave D and trimming. This table holds around 400,000 clones, approximately 87% found once. The Seattle patients, enrolled during active infection, were followed longitudinally. This CDR3 comprises 13 residues. Germline loops: CDR1 GTSNPN, CDR2 SVGIG (reference sequence). Between the trimmed V and J ends, which lost 4 bases and 1 base, there was a span of 10 bases.

The sample comprised peripheral blood. This receptor was taken from a woman aged 25-40 years with COVID-19, enrolled during active disease. The genes are TRBV30 and TRBJ1-1, with D maybe TRBD1 (5 bases). CDR3: CAWKGVRNTEAFF. In DNA, the CDR3 is TGTGCCTGGAAAGGGGTCCGGAACACTGAAGCTTTCTTT.